This TCR beta chain was sequenced during a study of early T cells in non-severe SARS-CoV-2 infection. Unique molecular identifiers (one per individual cDNA molecule) were attached. TCRdb itself ran the 5' RACE reads through MiXCR, one entry per CDR3 protein. The sample consists of about 44,000 distinct CDR3 sequences, about 23% of them appearing once. This clonotype was counted a few times. Germline assignment: CDR1 MGHRA and CDR2 YSYEKL. This CDR3 is 13 amino acids long. Trimming took off 5 bases at V and 3 bases at J, with 10 bases between the two ends. Sample: whole blood, taken at baseline. The source is an adult who was a healthcare worker with PCR-confirmed SARS-CoV-2 infection or an uninfected control (not recorded which). This rearrangement joins TRBV4-1 to TRBJ1-1; D gene unclear. CDR3 DNA sequence: TGCGCCAGCAGCTCGCCCAGTTACACTGAAGCTTTCTTT. Protein product: CASSSPSYTEAFF.